This T cell receptor beta chain came from a study of blood T cells in healthy people across ages. This CDR3 has 14 amino acids. J gave up 8 bases and V 6 bases, and 12 bases lay outside the gene matches. The use of a sample-barcoded 5' primer and a J-beta primer mix characterized a second PCR of roughly 7 to 12 cycles. TCRdb reprocessed the 5' RACE reads via MiXCR and lists one record per CDR3 protein. The repertoire holds 750,000 to 850,000 distinct CDR3 sequences, with 20% to 25% as singletons. These data were likewise used in another study, on T cells of mothers and their children.

This clonotype originated in a boy aged 10-17 years in good health. The rearrangement joins TRBV12-3 or TRBV12-4 to TRBJ1-2, with 7 bases that match TRBD1. Specimen: blood. The CDR3 loop is CASRGDSTEGGYTF. CDR3 sequence (DNA): TGTGCCAGCAGGGGGGACAGCACTGAAGGGGGCTACACCTTC.